Listed here are 2 T cell receptor beta chains from one sample, sequenced in a study of CD8+ T cells in alopecia areata. Extracted RNA was reverse transcribed, and the resulting cDNA served as sequencing template. Sequencing used immunoSEQ multiplex PCR; TCRdb keeps in-frame clones, though not all of them. The sample shows about 94,000 clones, 60% to 80% of them seen only once. The treatment here: oral pan-JAK inhibitor, 5-10 mg twice daily. Sample: CD8+ T cells sorted from blood, taken at week 44, from a patient treated with tofacitinib. Source of these receptors: a human donor with alopecia areata.

DNA of the CDR3: TGTGCCTGGAGAGAATATGGCTACACCTTC. Its protein product is CAWREYGYTF. The chain couples TRBV30 to TRBJ1-2; D gene ambiguous. This CDR3 region has 10 residues. The V gene lost 3 bases and the J gene lost 5 bases, with 4 bases spanning the gap. Germline V CDR1 and CDR2: GTSNPN, SVGIG (reference sequence).

The J gene is TRBJ2-1, the V gene TRBV27; TRBD1 aligns across 8 bases. This CDR3 is built from 14 residues. Unmatched junction bases numbered 12, after V lost 8 bases and J lost 9 bases. The germline CDR1 and CDR2 sequences are MNHEY and SMNVEV (reference sequence). CDR3 sequence: CASEGQAGAGEQFF. CDR3 DNA: TGTGCCAGCGAGGGACAGGCAGGGGCCGGTGAGCAGTTCTTC.